These T cell receptor beta chains were read from a single sample in a study of regulatory T cells in long-lasting Graves disease. A single record per CDR3 protein comes from TCRdb applying MiXCR to the multiplex PCR reads. The top ten hold about 25% of the sample, which has 350,000 to 500,000 distinct CDR3 sequences, around 15% seen once. Separately, the same data were catalogued under a study of T cells in Graves' hyperthyroidism and ophthalmopathy.

The specimen was peripheral blood mononuclear cells (PBMCs), collected at new diagnosis, from a patient treated with antithyroid drugs. The source is a woman younger than 30 with Graves disease. Both conserved end residues are part of each CDR3. The order of the fields is D gene, V gene, clone size, J gene, CDR3 protein, CDR3 DNA. D genes are given only for firm matches. The size field is filled for only some rows; it gives once, few, many or a size class.

D: TRBD2
V: TRBV9
size: few
J: TRBJ2-7
CDR3: CASSVGIAGIYEQYF
DNA: TGTGCCAGCAGCGTAGGAATAGCGGGCATCTACGAGCAGTACTTC

D: -
V: TRBV7-9
size: many
J: TRBJ2-2
CDR3: CASSSPGAGELFF
DNA: TGTGCCAGCAGCTCACCCGGGGCCGGGGAGCTGTTTTTT

D: -
V: TRBV6-1
size: many
J: TRBJ1-1
CDR3: CASRDSGGEKNTEAFF
DNA: TGTGCCAGCAGGGACTCGGGAGGGGAAAAGAACACTGAAGCTTTCTTT

D: -
V: TRBV7-8
size: many
J: TRBJ1-5
CDR3: CASSLAGGDFNQPQHF
DNA: TGTGCCAGCAGCTTAGCAGGGGGGGACTTCAATCAGCCCCAGCATTTT

D: TRBD2
V: TRBV6-5
size: many
J: TRBJ2-5
CDR3: CASSYLGTSETQYF
DNA: TGTGCCAGCAGTTACCTCGGGACTAGCGAGACCCAGTACTTC

D: -
V: TRBV7-3
size: -
J: TRBJ2-2
CDR3: CASSLIGSGKRDRSNTGELFF
DNA: TGTGCCAGCAGCTTAATCGGGTCCGGAAAGAGAGACAGATCGAACACCGGGGAGCTGTTTTTT

D: TRBD2
V: TRBV12-3/TRBV12-4
size: many
J: TRBJ2-1
CDR3: CASSSTSGYNEQFF
DNA: TGTGCCAGCAGTTCAACTAGCGGATACAATGAGCAGTTCTTC

D: TRBD1
V: TRBV6-1
size: many
J: TRBJ2-7
CDR3: CASSTGTGGFGEQYF
DNA: TGTGCCAGCAGCACTGGGACAGGTGGTTTCGGCGAGCAGTACTTC

D: -
V: TRBV12-3/TRBV12-4
size: many
J: TRBJ1-2
CDR3: CASSLFGGADISGYTF
DNA: TGTGCCAGCAGTTTATTCGGAGGGGCCGACATCTCTGGCTACACCTTC

D: -
V: TRBV7-9
size: many
J: TRBJ1-1
CDR3: CASSPSQRNWELSTEAFF
DNA: TGTGCCAGCAGCCCCTCACAGAGGAATTGGGAGTTAAGCACTGAAGCTTTCTTT

D: -
V: TRBV19
size: few
J: TRBJ2-1
CDR3: CASIGQAANEQFF
DNA: TGTGCCAGTATCGGGCAGGCGGCGAATGAGCAGTTCTTC

D: -
V: TRBV5-5
size: -
J: TRBJ2-3
CDR3: CASGTGTSAADTQYF
DNA: TGTGCCAGCGGCACCGGGACATCGGCTGCCGATACGCAGTATTTT

D: TRBD1
V: TRBV5-1
size: -
J: TRBJ1-6
CDR3: CASSLAAGTGYNSPLHF
DNA: TGCGCCAGCAGCTTGGCTGCCGGGACAGGTTATAATTCACCCCTCCACTTT

D: -
V: TRBV5-1
size: many
J: TRBJ2-3
CDR3: CASSLEAYTQYF
DNA: TGCGCCAGCAGCTTGGAGGCGTATACGCAGTATTTT

D: -
V: TRBV10-3
size: few
J: TRBJ2-7
CDR3: CAISDPGSEQYF
DNA: TGTGCCATCAGTGACCCAGGTAGCGAGCAGTACTTC

D: -
V: TRBV2
size: -
J: TRBJ1-2
CDR3: CASSEGQASDGYTF
DNA: TGTGCCAGCAGTGAAGGACAGGCTAGCGATGGCTACACCTTC

D: -
V: TRBV28
size: many
J: TRBJ2-3
CDR3: CASSPSQTDTQYF
DNA: TGTGCCAGCAGCCCTTCCCAGACAGATACGCAGTATTTT

D: -
V: TRBV5-1
size: few
J: TRBJ2-7
CDR3: CASSLVFGGRSYEQYF
DNA: TGCGCCAGCAGCTTGGTTTTTGGGGGCAGGTCCTACGAGCAGTACTTC

D: -
V: TRBV5-1
size: few
J: TRBJ1-2
CDR3: CASSLGLGQFPTGNGYTF
DNA: TGCGCCAGCAGCTTGGGTCTCGGACAGTTTCCGACGGGAAATGGCTACACCTTC

D: -
V: TRBV4-2
size: many
J: TRBJ2-3
CDR3: CASSQDQAAHSDTQYF
DNA: TGTGCCAGCAGCCAAGATCAAGCGGCCCACTCAGATACGCAGTATTTT

D: TRBD2
V: TRBV3-1
size: -
J: TRBJ2-7
CDR3: CASSQASGSGEQYF
DNA: TGTGCCAGCAGCCAAGCTAGCGGGAGCGGCGAGCAGTACTTC

D: -
V: TRBV30
size: -
J: TRBJ1-3
CDR3: CAWSGTSSGNTIYF
DNA: TGTGCCTGGAGTGGAACGAGCTCTGGAAACACCATATATTTT

D: -
V: TRBV4-1
size: -
J: TRBJ2-2
CDR3: CASSQDAVSANTGELFF
DNA: TGCGCCAGCAGCCAAGATGCGGTCAGTGCGAACACCGGGGAGCTGTTTTTT

D: TRBD2
V: TRBV6-5
size: -
J: TRBJ2-7
CDR3: CASSSYGRYYEQYF
DNA: TGTGCCAGCAGTTCCTACGGGAGGTATTACGAGCAGTACTTC

D: TRBD2
V: TRBV7-8
size: many
J: TRBJ2-7
CDR3: CASSLKIAGGISYEQYF
DNA: TGTGCCAGCAGCTTAAAAATAGCGGGAGGTATCTCCTACGAGCAGTACTTC

D: TRBD1
V: TRBV10-3
size: few
J: TRBJ1-5
CDR3: CATGQGSNQPQHF
DNA: TGTGCCACCGGACAGGGCAGCAATCAGCCCCAGCATTTT

D: TRBD2
V: TRBV11-3
size: many
J: TRBJ2-5
CDR3: CASSLDGLVKETQYF
DNA: TGTGCCAGCAGCTTAGATGGACTAGTTAAAGAGACCCAGTACTTC

D: -
V: TRBV11-3
size: many
J: TRBJ2-1
CDR3: CASSRLDGSSYNEQFF
DNA: TGTGCCAGCAGCCGGCTGGACGGAAGCTCCTACAATGAGCAGTTCTTC

D: TRBD1
V: TRBV3-1
size: -
J: TRBJ1-5
CDR3: CASSQNPGQGGNQPQHF
DNA: TGTGCCAGCAGCCAAAATCCGGGACAGGGGGGAAATCAGCCCCAGCATTTT

D: -
V: TRBV12-3/TRBV12-4
size: many
J: TRBJ2-1
CDR3: CASSLDFRNEQFF
DNA: TGTGCCAGCAGTTTAGATTTTCGGAATGAGCAGTTCTTC

D: TRBD2
V: TRBV6-2/TRBV6-3
size: -
J: TRBJ2-2
CDR3: CASSPRRSGRFTGELFF
DNA: TGTGCCAGCAGCCCACGCCGGAGCGGGAGGTTCACCGGGGAGCTGTTTTTT

D: -
V: TRBV12-3/TRBV12-4
size: many
J: TRBJ2-5
CDR3: CASRRERRETQYF
DNA: TGTGCCAGCAGGAGGGAACGTCGAGAGACCCAGTACTTC

D: -
V: TRBV29-1
size: few
J: TRBJ1-2
CDR3: CSVPAANYGYTF
DNA: TGCAGCGTCCCGGCCGCCAACTATGGCTACACCTTC

D: -
V: TRBV27
size: many
J: TRBJ2-1
CDR3: CASRPGGGTYNEQFF
DNA: TGTGCCAGCAGGCCCGGGGGCGGGACGTACAATGAGCAGTTCTTC

D: TRBD1
V: TRBV19
size: -
J: TRBJ1-1
CDR3: CASSIGINRGNTEAFF
DNA: TGTGCCAGTAGTATAGGGATAAACAGGGGGAACACTGAAGCTTTCTTT

D: TRBD1
V: TRBV28
size: many
J: TRBJ1-2
CDR3: CASSLTGVAYGYTF
DNA: TGTGCCAGCAGTTTAACAGGGGTAGCCTATGGCTACACCTTC

D: -
V: TRBV28
size: -
J: TRBJ2-2
CDR3: CASSYRLGTGELFF
DNA: TGTGCCAGCAGCTACAGGTTGGGCACCGGGGAGCTGTTTTTT